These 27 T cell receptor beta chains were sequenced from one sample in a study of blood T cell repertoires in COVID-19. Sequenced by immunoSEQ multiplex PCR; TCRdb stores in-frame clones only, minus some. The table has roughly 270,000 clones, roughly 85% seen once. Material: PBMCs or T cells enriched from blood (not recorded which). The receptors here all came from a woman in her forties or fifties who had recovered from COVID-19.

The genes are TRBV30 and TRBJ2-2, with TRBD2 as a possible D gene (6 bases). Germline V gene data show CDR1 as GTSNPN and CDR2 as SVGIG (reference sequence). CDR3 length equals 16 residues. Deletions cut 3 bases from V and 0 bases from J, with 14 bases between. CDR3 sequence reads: CAWRKTGTANTGELFF. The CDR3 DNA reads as TGTGCCTGGAGAAAAACCGGGACTGCGAACACCGGGGAGCTGTTTTTT.

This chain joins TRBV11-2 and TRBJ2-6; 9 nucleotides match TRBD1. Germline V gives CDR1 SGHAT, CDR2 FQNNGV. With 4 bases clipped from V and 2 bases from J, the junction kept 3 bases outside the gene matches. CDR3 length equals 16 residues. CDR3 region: CASSSQGAAGANVLTF. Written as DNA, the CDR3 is TGTGCCAGCAGCTCACAGGGGGCGGCTGGGGCCAACGTCCTGACTTTC.

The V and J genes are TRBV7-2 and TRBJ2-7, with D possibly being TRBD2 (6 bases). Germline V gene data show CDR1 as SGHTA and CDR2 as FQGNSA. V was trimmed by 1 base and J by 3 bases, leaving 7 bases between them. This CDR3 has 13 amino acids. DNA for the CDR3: TGTGCCAGCAGCTTAGTTAGCGGCTACGAGCAGTACTTC. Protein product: CASSLVSGYEQYF.

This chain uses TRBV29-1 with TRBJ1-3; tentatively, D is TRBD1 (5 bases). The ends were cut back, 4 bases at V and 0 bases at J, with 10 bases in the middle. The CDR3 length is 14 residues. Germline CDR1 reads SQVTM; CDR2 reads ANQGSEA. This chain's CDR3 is CSVVQGSSGNTIYF. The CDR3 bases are TGCAGCGTTGTTCAGGGAAGCTCTGGAAACACCATATATTTT.

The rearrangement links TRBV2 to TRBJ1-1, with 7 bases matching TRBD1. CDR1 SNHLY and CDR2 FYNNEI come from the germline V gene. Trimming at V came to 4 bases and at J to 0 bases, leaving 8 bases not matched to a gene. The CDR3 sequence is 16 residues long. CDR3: CASSGNRGRLNTEAFF. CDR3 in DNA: TGTGCCAGCAGTGGAAACAGGGGCCGACTGAACACTGAAGCTTTCTTT.

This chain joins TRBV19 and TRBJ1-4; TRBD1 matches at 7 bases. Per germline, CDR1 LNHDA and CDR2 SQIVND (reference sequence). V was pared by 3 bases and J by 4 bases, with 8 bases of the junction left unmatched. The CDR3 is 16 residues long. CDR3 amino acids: CASSIPRGRSNEKLFF. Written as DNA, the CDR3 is TGTGCCAGTAGTATCCCTAGGGGGCGAAGTAATGAAAAACTGTTTTTT.

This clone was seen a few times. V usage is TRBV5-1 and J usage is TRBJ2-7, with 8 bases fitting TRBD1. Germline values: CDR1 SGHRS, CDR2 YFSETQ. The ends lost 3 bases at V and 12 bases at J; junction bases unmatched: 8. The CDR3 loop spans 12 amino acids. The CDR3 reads CASSYGQGDPYF. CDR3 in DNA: TGCGCCAGCAGCTACGGACAGGGTGATCCGTACTTC.

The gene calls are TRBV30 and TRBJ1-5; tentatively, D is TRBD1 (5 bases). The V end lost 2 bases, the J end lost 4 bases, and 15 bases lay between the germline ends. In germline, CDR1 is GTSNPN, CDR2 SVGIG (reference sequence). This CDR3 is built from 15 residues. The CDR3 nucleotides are TGTGCCTGGAGTACTCGCGGCGGGGGAAATCAGCCCCAGCATTTT. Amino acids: CAWSTRGGGNQPQHF. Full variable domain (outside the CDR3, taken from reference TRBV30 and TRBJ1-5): SQTIHQWPATLVQPVGSPLSLECTVEGTSNPNLYWYRQAAGRGLQLLFYSVGIGQISSEVPQNLSASRPQDRQFILSSKKLLLSDSGFYLCAWSTRGGGNQPQHFGDGTRLSIL.

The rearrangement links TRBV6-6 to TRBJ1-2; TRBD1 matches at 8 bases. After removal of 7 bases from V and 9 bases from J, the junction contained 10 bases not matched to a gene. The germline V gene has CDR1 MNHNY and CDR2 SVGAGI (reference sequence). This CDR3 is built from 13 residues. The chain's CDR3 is CASTDRQGASYTF. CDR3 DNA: TGTGCCAGCACCGATAGGCAGGGGGCCAGCTACACCTTC.

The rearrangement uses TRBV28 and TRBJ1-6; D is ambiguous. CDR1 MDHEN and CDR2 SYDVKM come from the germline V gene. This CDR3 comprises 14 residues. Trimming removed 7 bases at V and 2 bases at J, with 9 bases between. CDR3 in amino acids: CASTREPYNSPLHF. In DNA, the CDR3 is TGTGCCAGCACTCGGGAACCCTATAATTCACCCCTCCACTTT.

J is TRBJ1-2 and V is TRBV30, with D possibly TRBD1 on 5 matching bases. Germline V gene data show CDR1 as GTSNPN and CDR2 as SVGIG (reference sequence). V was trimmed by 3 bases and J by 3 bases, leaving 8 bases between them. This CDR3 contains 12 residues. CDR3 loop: CAWSQGHYGYTF. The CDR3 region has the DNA TGTGCCTGGAGCCAGGGTCACTATGGCTACACCTTC.

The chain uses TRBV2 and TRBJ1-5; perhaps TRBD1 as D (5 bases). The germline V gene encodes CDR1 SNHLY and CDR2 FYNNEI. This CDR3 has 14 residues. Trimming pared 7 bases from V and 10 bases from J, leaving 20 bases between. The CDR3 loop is CASKVGRAQDPQHF. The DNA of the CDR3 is TGTGCCAGCAAGGTAGGCAGGGCCCAGGATCCCCAGCATTTT.

The DNA for the CDR3 is TGTGCCAGCAGATTTTTTAGCGGGGGGAACACCGGGGAGCTGTTTTTT. This translates into CASRFFSGGNTGELFF. The J gene is TRBJ2-2, the V gene TRBV5-4; 9 nucleotides line up with TRBD2. J lost 1 base, V lost 5 bases, and 6 bases had no gene match. CDR3 length: 16 amino acids. The V gene's germline CDR1 is SGHNT and CDR2 YYREEE (reference sequence). Drawing the rest from reference TRBV5-4 and TRBJ2-2, the complete variable domain is ETGVTQSPTHLIKTRGQQVTLRCSSQSGHNTVSWYQQALGQGPQFIFQYYREEENGRGNFPPRFSGLQFPNYSSELNVNALELDDSALYLCASRFFSGGNTGELFFGEGSRLTVL.

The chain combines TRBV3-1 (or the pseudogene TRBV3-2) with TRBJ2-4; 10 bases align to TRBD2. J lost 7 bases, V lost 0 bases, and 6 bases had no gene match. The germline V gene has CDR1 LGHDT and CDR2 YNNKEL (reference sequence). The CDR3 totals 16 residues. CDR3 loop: CASSQDVAGGWNIQYF. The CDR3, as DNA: TGTGCCAGCAGCCAAGATGTAGCGGGGGGCTGGAACATTCAGTACTTC.

CDR3 sequence reads: CASSLLRLAGGLKETQYF. In DNA form, the CDR3 reads TGTGCCAGCAGCTTACTTCGACTAGCGGGGGGGCTGAAGGAGACCCAGTACTTC. This rearrangement joins TRBV11-2 to TRBJ2-5; TRBD2 matches 14 bases. This CDR3 is 18 amino acids long. Germline V gene data show CDR1 as SGHAT and CDR2 as FQNNGV. With 2 bases clipped from V and 5 bases from J, the junction kept 10 bases outside the gene matches.

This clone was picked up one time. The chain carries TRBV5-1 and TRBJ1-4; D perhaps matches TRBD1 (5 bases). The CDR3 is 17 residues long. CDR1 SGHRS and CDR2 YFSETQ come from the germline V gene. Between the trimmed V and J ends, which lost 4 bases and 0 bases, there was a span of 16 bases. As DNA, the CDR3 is TGCGCCAGCAGCCCTAATACAGGTGTCACAACTAATGAAAAACTGTTTTTT. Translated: CASSPNTGVTTNEKLFF.

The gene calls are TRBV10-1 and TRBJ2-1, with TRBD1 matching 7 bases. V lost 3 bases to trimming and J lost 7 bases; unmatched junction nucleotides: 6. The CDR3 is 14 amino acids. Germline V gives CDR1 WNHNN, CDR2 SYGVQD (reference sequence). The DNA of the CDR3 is TGCGCCAGCAGTGAACAGGGGATTTGGAATGAGCAGTTCTTC. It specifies CASSEQGIWNEQFF.

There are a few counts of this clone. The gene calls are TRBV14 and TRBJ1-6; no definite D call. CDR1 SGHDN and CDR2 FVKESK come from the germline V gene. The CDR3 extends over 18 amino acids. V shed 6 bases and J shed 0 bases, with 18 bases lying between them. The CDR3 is CASSATVSRSSYNSPLHF. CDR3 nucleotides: TGTGCCAGCAGTGCCACGGTTTCACGGAGCTCCTATAATTCACCCCTCCACTTT.

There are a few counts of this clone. This CDR3 is CASSQDLFRLFQGNQPQHF. DNA for the CDR3: TGCGCCAGCAGCCAAGATTTATTCCGGTTGTTCCAGGGCAATCAGCCCCAGCATTTT. V is TRBV4-1 and J is TRBJ1-5; D not certain. CDR3 length: 19 amino acids. CDR1 MGHRA and CDR2 YSYEKL come from the germline V gene. V lost 0 bases to trimming and J lost 2 bases, with 20 bases between them.

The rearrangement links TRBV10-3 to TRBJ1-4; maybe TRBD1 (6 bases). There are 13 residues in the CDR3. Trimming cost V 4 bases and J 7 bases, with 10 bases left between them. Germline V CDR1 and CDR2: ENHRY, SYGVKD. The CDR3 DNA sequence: TGTGCCATCAGTGCAGGGGTCGGTGAAAAACTGTTTTTT. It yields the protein CAISAGVGEKLFF.

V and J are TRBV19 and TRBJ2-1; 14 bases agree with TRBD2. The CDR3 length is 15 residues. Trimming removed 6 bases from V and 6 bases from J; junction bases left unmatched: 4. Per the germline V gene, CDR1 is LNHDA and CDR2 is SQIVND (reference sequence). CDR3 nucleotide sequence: TGTGCCAGTAGGACTAGCGGGGGGGCGGTCAATGAGCAGTTCTTC. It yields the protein CASRTSGGAVNEQFF.

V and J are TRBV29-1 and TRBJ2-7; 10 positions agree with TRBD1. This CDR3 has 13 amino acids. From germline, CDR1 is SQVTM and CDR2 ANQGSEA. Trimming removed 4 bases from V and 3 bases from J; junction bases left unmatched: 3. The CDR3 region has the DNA TGCAGCGTTGCTTGGACAGGGGGCTACGAGCAGTACTTC. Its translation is CSVAWTGGYEQYF.

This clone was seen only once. CDR3 in amino acids: CAWSVRQKQYF. DNA for the CDR3: TGTGCCTGGAGTGTCAGACAAAAGCAGTACTTC. This chain uses TRBV30 with TRBJ2-7, with unresolved D. The CDR3 consists of 11 residues. The germline V gene encodes CDR1 GTSNPN and CDR2 SVGIG (reference sequence). V was cut by 0 bases and J by 8 bases, with 8 bases left in between. The variable domain in full, with the rest retrieved from reference TRBV30 and TRBJ2-7, is SQTIHQWPATLVQPVGSPLSLECTVEGTSNPNLYWYRQAAGRGLQLLFYSVGIGQISSEVPQNLSASRPQDRQFILSSKKLLLSDSGFYLCAWSVRQKQYFGPGTRLTVT.

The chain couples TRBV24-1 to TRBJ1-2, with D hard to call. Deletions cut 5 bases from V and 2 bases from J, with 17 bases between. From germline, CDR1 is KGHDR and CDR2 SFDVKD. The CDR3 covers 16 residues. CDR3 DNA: TGTGCCACCAGTGCCGCAACAACAACACCGAACTATGGCTACACCTTC. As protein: CATSAATTTPNYGYTF.

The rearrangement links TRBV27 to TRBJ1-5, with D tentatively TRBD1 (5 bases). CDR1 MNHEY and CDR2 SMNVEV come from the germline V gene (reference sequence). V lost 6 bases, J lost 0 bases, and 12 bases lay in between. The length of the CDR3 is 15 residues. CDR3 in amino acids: CASRPDGHSNQPQHF. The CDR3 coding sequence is TGTGCCAGCAGACCGGACGGACATAGCAATCAGCCCCAGCATTTT.

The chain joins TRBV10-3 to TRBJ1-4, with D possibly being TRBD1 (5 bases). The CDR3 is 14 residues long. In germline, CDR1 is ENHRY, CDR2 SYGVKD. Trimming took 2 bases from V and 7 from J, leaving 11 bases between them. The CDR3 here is CAISEGGTREKLFF. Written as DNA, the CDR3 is TGTGCCATCAGTGAGGGAGGGACCCGTGAAAAACTGTTTTTT.

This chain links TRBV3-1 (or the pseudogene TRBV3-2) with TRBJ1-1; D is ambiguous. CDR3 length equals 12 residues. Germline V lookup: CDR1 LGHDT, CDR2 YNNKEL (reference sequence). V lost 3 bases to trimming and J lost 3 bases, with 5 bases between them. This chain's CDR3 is CASSHIDTEAFF. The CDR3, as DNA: TGTGCCAGCAGCCACATTGACACTGAAGCTTTCTTT.